This T cell receptor (beta chain) is drawn from a study of cytomegalovirus exposure and HLA in healthy donors. A multiplex PCR was run with 60 Vbeta primers and 13 Jbeta primers. Method: immunoSEQ multiplex PCR; TCRdb's copy keeps in-frame clones and lacks some. This sample has about 59,000 clones; 83% occur once, and the top ten carry 1.5% to 2%. Germline lookup yields CDR1 MDHEN and CDR2 SYDVKM. CDR3 size: 12 residues. Trimming cost V 5 bases and J 3 bases, with 2 bases left between them. Sequencing was done on a sample of PBMCs. The chain recombines TRBV28 with TRBJ2-6; D is undetermined. This receptor was taken from a human donor in good health. This CDR3 is CASSLGANVLTF. Written as DNA, the CDR3 is TGTGCCAGCAGTCTTGGGGCCAACGTCCTGACTTTC.